Listed below are T cell receptor beta chains from one sample, sequenced in a study of neoadjuvant anti-PD-1 for oral cavity cancer. Using immunoSEQ multiplex PCR, the repertoire was profiled, and TCRdb retains in-frame clones only, with some absent. The sample has roughly 14,000 clones; roughly 71% are singletons. The specimen comprised PBMCs, sampled after nivolumab (anti-PD-1) treatment. The receptors here all came from a person aged 40-85 years with oral cavity squamous cell carcinoma. CDR3s leave out the opening cysteine and the closing phenylalanine or tryptophan. Fields, in order: J gene, clone size, V gene, CDR3 protein. Size is stated for part of the rows, as once, few or many counts, or as a class when the clone is expanded.

>TRBJ2-1|NA|TRBV12-5
ASGLGRNSGLYNEQF
>TRBJ2-7|few|TRBV7-9
ASSSGRGDEQY
>TRBJ1-5|NA|TRBV28
AVAGIDSNQPQH
>TRBJ2-1|NA|TRBV2
ASSFPRSPRLAGVGFNEQF
>TRBJ1-3|NA|TRBV5-1
ASSLGETQGSGNTIY
>TRBJ2-2|NA|TRBV27
ASSWSGTGLTGELF
>TRBJ2-5|NA|TRBV6-5
ASHSPGETQY
>TRBJ1-6|NA|TRBV27
ASSLLGQSNSPLH
>TRBJ1-1|NA|TRBV6-1
ATRRGNTEAF
>TRBJ2-1|NA|TRBV5-1
ASSTETGTEEF
>TRBJ2-5|NA|TRBV27
ASSFQGVKTQY
>TRBJ2-7|NA|TRBV5-8
ASSSDRPRPYEQY
>TRBJ1-1|NA|TRBV29-1
SVSLENTEAF
>TRBJ2-3|NA|TRBV7-3
ASSFGGPRTDTQY
>TRBJ2-2|NA|TRBV9
ASSVEAGAAGELF
>TRBJ2-3|NA|TRBV7-9
ASSLSVLAGVTSTDTQY
>TRBJ2-3|NA|TRBV7-9
ASSRGLAGSTDTQY
>TRBJ2-1|NA|TRBV7-3
ASSRPSLAGGPRSYNEQF
>TRBJ2-1|few|TRBV2
ASREGAVTF
>TRBJ1-3|NA|TRBV27
ASSPSGQWRNTIY
>TRBJ2-5|NA|TRBV27
ASSLYPTASGRGETQY
>TRBJ1-2|NA|TRBV5-4
ASSPSEGYGYT
>TRBJ2-7|NA|TRBV5-6
ASSYPGVSSYEQY
>TRBJ2-7|few|TRBV6-1
ASRRGTGGYEQY
>TRBJ2-1|NA|TRBV2
ASTAYNEQF
>TRBJ2-7|NA|TRBV9
ASSPHPTGEGSYEQY
>TRBJ1-5|few|TRBV6-6
ASSYSRGQPQH
>TRBJ1-1|NA|TRBV6-5
ASSYGWDRYTEAF
>TRBJ2-3|once|TRBV12-5
ASGPKKRLAGTDTQY
>TRBJ1-2|NA|TRBV7-8
ASSLALGRGRYYGYT
>TRBJ2-1|NA|TRBV9
ASSLGTSGSGYNEQF
>TRBJ2-4|NA|TRBV19
ASSTASGGGSLNIQY
>TRBJ2-7|NA|TRBV5-1
ASSLMGQGISNSYEQY
>TRBJ1-5|NA|TRBV5-5
ASRPGGGTNQPQH
>TRBJ2-7|NA|TRBV6-6
ASSSLLMGYEQY
>TRBJ2-7|NA|TRBV6-5
ASSGTGYEQY
>TRBJ1-6|few|TRBV5-1
ASSLAGVSVYNSPLH
>TRBJ2-7|once|TRBV28
ASSNGFSYEQY
>TRBJ2-1|NA|TRBV9
ASSVDLTSGGLHNEQF
>TRBJ2-2|NA|TRBV10-3
AISWGQGNTGELF